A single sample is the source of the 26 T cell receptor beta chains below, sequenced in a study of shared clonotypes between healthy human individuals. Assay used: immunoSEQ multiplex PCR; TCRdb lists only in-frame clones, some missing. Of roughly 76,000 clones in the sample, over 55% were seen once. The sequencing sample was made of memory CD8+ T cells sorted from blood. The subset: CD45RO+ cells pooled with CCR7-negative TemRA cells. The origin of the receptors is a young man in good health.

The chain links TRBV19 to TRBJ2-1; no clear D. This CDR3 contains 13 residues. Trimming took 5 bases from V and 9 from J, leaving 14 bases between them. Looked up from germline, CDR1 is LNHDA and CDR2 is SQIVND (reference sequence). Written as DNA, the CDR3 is TGTGCCAGTAGTCCCTTACTTGTGAGTGAGCAGTTCTTC. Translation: CASSPLLVSEQFF.

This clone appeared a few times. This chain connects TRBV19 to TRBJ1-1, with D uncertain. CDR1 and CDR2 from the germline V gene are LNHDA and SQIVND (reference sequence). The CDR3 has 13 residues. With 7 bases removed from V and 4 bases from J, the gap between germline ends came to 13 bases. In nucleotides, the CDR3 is TGTGCCAGTACCCTGGGTCTGAGCACTGAAGCTTTCTTT. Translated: CASTLGLSTEAFF. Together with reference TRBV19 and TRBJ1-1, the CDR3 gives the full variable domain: DGGITQSPKYLFRKEGQNVTLSCEQNLNHDAMYWYRQDPGQGLRLIYYSQIVNDFQKGDIAEGYSVSREKKESFPLTVTSAQKNPTAFYLCASTLGLSTEAFFGQGTRLTVV.

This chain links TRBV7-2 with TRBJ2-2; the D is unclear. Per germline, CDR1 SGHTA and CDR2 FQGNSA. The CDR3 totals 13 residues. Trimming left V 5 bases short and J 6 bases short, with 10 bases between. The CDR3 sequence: CASSALSPGELFF. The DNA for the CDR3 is TGTGCCAGCAGCGCCCTAAGCCCCGGGGAGCTGTTTTTT.

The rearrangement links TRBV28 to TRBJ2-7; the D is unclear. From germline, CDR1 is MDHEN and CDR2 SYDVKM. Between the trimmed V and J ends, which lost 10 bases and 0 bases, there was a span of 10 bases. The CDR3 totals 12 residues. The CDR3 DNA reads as TGTGCCACCCGGGCCATCTCCTACGAGCAGTACTTC. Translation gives CATRAISYEQYF. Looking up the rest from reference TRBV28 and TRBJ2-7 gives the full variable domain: DVKVTQSSRYLVKRTGEKVFLECVQDMDHENMFWYRQDPGLGLRLIYFSYDVKMKEKGDIPEGYSVSREKKERFSLILESASTNQTSMYLCATRAISYEQYFGPGTRLTVT.

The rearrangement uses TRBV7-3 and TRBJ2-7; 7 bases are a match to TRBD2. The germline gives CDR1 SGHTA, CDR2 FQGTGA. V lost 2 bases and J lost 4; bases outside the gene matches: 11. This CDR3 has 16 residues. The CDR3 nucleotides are TGTGCCAGCAGCTTATTCCCTTCTAGCGGCAAATACGAGCAGTACTTC. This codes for CASSLFPSSGKYEQYF. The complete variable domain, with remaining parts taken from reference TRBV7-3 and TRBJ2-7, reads GAGVSQTPSNKVTEKGKYVELRCDPISGHTALYWYRQSLGQGPEFLIYFQGTGAADDSGLPNDRFFAVRPEGSVSTLKIQRTERGDSAVYLCASSLFPSSGKYEQYFGPGTRLTVT.

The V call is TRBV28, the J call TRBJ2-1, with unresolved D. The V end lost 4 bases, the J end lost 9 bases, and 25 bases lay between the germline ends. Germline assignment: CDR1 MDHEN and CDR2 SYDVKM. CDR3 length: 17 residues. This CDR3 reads CASSSQTSSGLWVEQFF. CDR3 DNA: TGTGCCAGCAGTTCGCAGACGTCGTCGGGCCTATGGGTTGAGCAGTTCTTC.

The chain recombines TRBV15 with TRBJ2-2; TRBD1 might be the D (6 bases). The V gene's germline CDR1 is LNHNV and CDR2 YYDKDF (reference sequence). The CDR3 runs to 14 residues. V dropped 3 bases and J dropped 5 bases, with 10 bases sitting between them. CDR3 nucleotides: TGTGCCACCAGCAGCCAAACAGGGACCGGGGAGCTGTTTTTT. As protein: CATSSQTGTGELFF.

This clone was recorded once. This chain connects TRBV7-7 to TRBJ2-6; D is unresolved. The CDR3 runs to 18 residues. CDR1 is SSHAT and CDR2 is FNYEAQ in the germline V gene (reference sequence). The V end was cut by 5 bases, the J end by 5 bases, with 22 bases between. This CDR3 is CASSGGNKCQSRANVLTF. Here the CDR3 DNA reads TGTGCCAGCAGCGGTGGGAATAAGTGCCAAAGTCGGGCCAACGTCCTGACTTTC.

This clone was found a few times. Here the CDR3 reads CASSAGLGTAVIKIPYEQYF. The CDR3 DNA is TGTGCCAGCAGCGCAGGACTGGGGACAGCAGTAATAAAGATCCCCTACGAGCAGTACTTC. The chain joins TRBV9 to TRBJ2-7, with 7 bases that match TRBD1. V trimming: 3 bases; J trimming: 2 bases; junction bases outside the gene matches: 23. This CDR3 spans 20 amino acids. The germline V gene has CDR1 SGDLS and CDR2 YYNGEE.

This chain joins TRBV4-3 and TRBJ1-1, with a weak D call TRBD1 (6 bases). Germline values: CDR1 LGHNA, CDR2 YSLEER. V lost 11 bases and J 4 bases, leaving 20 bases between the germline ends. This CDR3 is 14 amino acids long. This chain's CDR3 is CASSGGNRVTEAFF. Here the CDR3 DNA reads TGCGCCTCTAGTGGAGGGAACAGGGTCACTGAAGCTTTCTTT.

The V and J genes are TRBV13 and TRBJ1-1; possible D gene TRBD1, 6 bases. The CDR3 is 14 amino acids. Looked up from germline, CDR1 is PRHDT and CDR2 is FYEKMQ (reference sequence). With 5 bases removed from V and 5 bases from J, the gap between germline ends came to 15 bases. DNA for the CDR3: TGTGCCAGCAGCGAACTACGGAGGGGGACTGAAGCTTTCTTT. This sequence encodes CASSELRRGTEAFF.

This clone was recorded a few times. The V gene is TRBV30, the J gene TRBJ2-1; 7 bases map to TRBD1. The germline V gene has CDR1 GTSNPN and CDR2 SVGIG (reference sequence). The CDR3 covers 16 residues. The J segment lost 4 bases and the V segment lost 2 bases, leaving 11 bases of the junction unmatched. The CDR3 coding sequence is TGTGCCTGGAGTAACCGTGAACAGGGGCTATACAATGAGCAGTTCTTC. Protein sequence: CAWSNREQGLYNEQFF.

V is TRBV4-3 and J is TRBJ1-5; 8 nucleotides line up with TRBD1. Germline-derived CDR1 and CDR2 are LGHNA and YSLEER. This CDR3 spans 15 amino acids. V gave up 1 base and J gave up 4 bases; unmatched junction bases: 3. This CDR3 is CASSQGTGRNQPQHF. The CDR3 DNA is TGCGCCAGCAGCCAAGGGACAGGGAGGAATCAGCCCCAGCATTTT.

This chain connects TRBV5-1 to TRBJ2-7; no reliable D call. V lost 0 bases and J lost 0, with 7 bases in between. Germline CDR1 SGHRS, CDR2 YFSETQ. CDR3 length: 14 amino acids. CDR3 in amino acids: CASSLAQSSYEQYF. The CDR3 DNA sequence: TGCGCCAGCAGCTTGGCGCAGAGCTCCTACGAGCAGTACTTC.

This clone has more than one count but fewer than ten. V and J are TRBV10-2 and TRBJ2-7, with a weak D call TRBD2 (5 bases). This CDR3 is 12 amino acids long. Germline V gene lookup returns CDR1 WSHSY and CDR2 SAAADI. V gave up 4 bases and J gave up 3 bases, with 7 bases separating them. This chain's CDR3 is CASSAGIYEQYF. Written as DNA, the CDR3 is TGCGCCAGCAGTGCCGGGATCTACGAGCAGTACTTC.

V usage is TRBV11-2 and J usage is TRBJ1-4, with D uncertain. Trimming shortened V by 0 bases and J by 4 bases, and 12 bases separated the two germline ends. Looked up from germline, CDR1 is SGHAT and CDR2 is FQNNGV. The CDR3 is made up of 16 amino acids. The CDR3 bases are TGTGCCAGCAGCTTAGAATCGACCAGGTTTAATGAAAAACTGTTTTTT. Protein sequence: CASSLESTRFNEKLFF.

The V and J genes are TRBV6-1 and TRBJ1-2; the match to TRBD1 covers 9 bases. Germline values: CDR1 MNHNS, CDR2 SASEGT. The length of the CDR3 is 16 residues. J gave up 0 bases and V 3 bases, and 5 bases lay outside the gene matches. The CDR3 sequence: CASSEDRGRANYGYTF. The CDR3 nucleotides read TGTGCCAGCAGTGAGGACAGGGGCCGGGCTAACTATGGCTACACCTTC.

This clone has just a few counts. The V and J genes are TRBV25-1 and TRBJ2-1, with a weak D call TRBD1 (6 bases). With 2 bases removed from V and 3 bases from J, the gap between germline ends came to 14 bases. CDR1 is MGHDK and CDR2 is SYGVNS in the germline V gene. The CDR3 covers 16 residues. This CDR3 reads CASSEQQGSHYNEQFF. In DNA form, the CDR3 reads TGTGCCAGCAGTGAACAACAGGGCAGCCACTACAATGAGCAGTTCTTC.

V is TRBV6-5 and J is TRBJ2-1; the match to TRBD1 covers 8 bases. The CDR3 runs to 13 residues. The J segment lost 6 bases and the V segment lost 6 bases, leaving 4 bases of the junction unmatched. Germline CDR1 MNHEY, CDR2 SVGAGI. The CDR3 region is CASSLRGLNEQFF. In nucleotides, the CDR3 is TGTGCCAGCAGCCTCAGGGGGCTCAATGAGCAGTTCTTC.

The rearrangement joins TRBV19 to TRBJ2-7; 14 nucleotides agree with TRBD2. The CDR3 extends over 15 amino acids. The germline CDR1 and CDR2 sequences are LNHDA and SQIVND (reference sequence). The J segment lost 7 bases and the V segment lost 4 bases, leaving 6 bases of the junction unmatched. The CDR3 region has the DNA TGTGCCAGTAGTACGACTAGCGGGAGGGCAGGGGAGCAGTACTTC. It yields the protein CASSTTSGRAGEQYF.

CDR3 nucleotide sequence: TGTGCCACCAGGAGACAGGGCGGGGGCAACATTCAGTACTTC. Its protein product is CATRRQGGGNIQYF. The J gene is TRBJ2-4, the V gene TRBV15; D is tentatively TRBD1 or TRBD2 (7 bases each). This CDR3 has 14 residues. From germline, CDR1 is LNHNV and CDR2 YYDKDF (reference sequence). Deletions cut 6 bases from V and 7 bases from J, with 16 bases between.

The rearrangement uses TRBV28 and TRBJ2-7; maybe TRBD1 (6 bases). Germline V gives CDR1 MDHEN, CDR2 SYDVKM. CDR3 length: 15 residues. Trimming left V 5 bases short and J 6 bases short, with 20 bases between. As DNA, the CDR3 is TGTGCCAGCAGTCTCCGACAGGAGAGGCCTCGCGAGCAGTACTTC. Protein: CASSLRQERPREQYF. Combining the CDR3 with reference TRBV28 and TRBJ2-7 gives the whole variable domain DVKVTQSSRYLVKRTGEKVFLECVQDMDHENMFWYRQDPGLGLRLIYFSYDVKMKEKGDIPEGYSVSREKKERFSLILESASTNQTSMYLCASSLRQERPREQYFGPGTRLTVT.

The CDR3 DNA follows: TGTGCCAGCAGCTTAGTGGCCGTTGTACTAACAGAGACCCAGTACTTC. Encoded protein: CASSLVAVVLTETQYF. The chain is built from TRBV7-8 and TRBJ2-5; D is unresolved. The CDR3 is made up of 16 amino acids. Trimming shortened V by 1 base and J by 4 bases, and 16 bases separated the two germline ends. CDR1 and CDR2 (germline): SGHVS, FQNEAQ.

As DNA, the CDR3 is TGCAGCGTCGCTGTTGGACAGGGAGGTGGAAACACCATATATTTT. Translating it yields CSVAVGQGGGNTIYF. J is TRBJ1-3 and V is TRBV29-1, with 8 positions matching TRBD1. V was pared by 6 bases and J by 3 bases, with 10 bases of the junction left unmatched. The germline gives CDR1 SQVTM, CDR2 ANQGSEA. There are 15 residues in the CDR3.

The DNA for the CDR3 is TGTGCCAGCAGCGGCCGTTCCGGCGGGAGCGCCAATGAGCAGTTCTTC. It yields the protein CASSGRSGGSANEQFF. J is TRBJ2-1 and V is TRBV7-9; 7 bases match TRBD2. In germline, CDR1 is SEHNR, CDR2 FQNEAQ (reference sequence). V lost 5 bases to trimming and J lost 6 bases; unmatched junction nucleotides: 13. This CDR3 is 16 amino acids long. The full variable domain, completed using reference TRBV7-9 and TRBJ2-1, is DTGVSQNPRHKITKRGQNVTFRCDPISEHNRLYWYRQTLGQGPEFLTYFQNEAQLEKSRLLSDRFSAERPKGSFSTLEIQRTEQGDSAMYLCASSGRSGGSANEQFFGPGTRLTVL.

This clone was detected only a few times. The CDR3 sequence: CASSSMQAGQADQETQYF. CDR3 nucleotides: TGTGCCAGCAGCTCCATGCAGGCGGGACAGGCGGACCAAGAGACCCAGTACTTC. This chain links TRBV7-2 with TRBJ2-5, with 8 bases that match TRBD1. Germline CDR1 SGHTA, CDR2 FQGNSA. This CDR3 has 18 residues. The trim removed 4 bases at V and 0 bases at J, leaving 13 bases unmatched.